Listed here are 19 T cell receptor beta chains from one sample, sequenced in a study of T cell repertoires in cytomegalovirus infection. These receptors have no identified antigens. Via MiXCR, TCRdb re-called the reads, giving one row per CDR3 protein. In the table there are 230,000 or so distinct CDR3 sequences, around 35% of which are singletons. The input for sequencing was CD8+ T cells from cultured PBMCs, taken from culture after CMV antigen stimulation. Source of these receptors: a human donor in good health (CMV status not recorded). Some clones in this sample may be carry-over from other donors' samples.

The rearrangement joins TRBV10-3 to TRBJ2-7; tentatively, D is TRBD2 (5 bases). The CDR3 loop spans 16 amino acids. Germline lookup yields CDR1 ENHRY and CDR2 SYGVKD. The V gene lost 0 bases and the J gene lost 5 bases, with 17 bases spanning the gap. CDR3 sequence: CAISESRGGDPNEQYF. The DNA of the CDR3 is TGTGCCATCAGTGAGTCGCGAGGAGGTGACCCGAACGAGCAGTACTTC.

The chain employs TRBV5-1 and TRBJ2-7; D perhaps matches TRBD1 (5 bases). V gave up 5 bases and J gave up 6 bases, with 12 bases separating them. This CDR3 is 12 amino acids long. Germline V gene sequence: CDR1 SGHRS, CDR2 YFSETQ. The CDR3, as DNA: TGCGCCAGCAGAAAGGACACGATCGAGCAGTACTTC. Residues: CASRKDTIEQYF.

This chain joins TRBV2 and TRBJ2-7; 14 bases line up with TRBD2. Germline CDR1 and CDR2: SNHLY and FYNNEI. This CDR3 is 15 amino acids long. The J segment lost 0 bases and the V segment lost 7 bases, leaving 2 bases of the junction unmatched. CDR3 bases: TGTGCCAGCACCGGGACTAGCGGGAGCTCCTACGAGCAGTACTTC. Encoded protein: CASTGTSGSSYEQYF.

V gene TRBV7-3 combines with J gene TRBJ2-7; 9 bases agree with TRBD1. This CDR3 is 15 amino acids long. CDR1 is SGHTA, CDR2 FQGTGA, per germline. With 2 bases clipped from V and 5 bases from J, the junction kept 7 bases outside the gene matches. The CDR3 nucleotides are TGTGCCAGCAGCTTAGCGGGACAGGGAGTCAACGAGCAGTACTTC. Protein product: CASSLAGQGVNEQYF.

This rearrangement joins TRBV6-1 to TRBJ2-2, with D uncertain. Germline V gene sequence: CDR1 MNHNS, CDR2 SASEGT. Trimming took off 0 bases at V and 1 base at J, with 9 bases between the two ends. The CDR3 contains 16 residues. This CDR3 reads CASSEAFGKNTGELFF. The CDR3 DNA follows: TGTGCCAGCAGTGAAGCTTTCGGAAAGAACACCGGGGAGCTGTTTTTT.

This clonotype came up a few times. The rearrangement joins TRBV7-8 to TRBJ2-5, with D perhaps matching TRBD1 (5 bases). Trimming took 8 bases from V and 7 from J, leaving 14 bases between them. Germline V gives CDR1 SGHVS, CDR2 FQNEAQ. The CDR3 runs 12 residues. The CDR3 DNA reads as TGTGCCAGCGAAGGGGAAGTCGGGACCCAGTACTTC. It encodes CASEGEVGTQYF.

This rearrangement joins TRBV25-1 to TRBJ2-2; 8 nucleotides agree with TRBD1. CDR1 is MGHDK, CDR2 SYGVNS, per germline. The CDR3 contains 16 residues. V was pared by 3 bases and J by 4 bases, with 7 bases of the junction left unmatched. The CDR3 loop reads CASSDRTGPGTGELFF. The DNA of the CDR3 is TGTGCCAGCAGTGATCGGACAGGGCCGGGCACCGGGGAGCTGTTTTTT.

This clonotype was observed a few times. The V call is TRBV27, the J call TRBJ1-1; TRBD1 agrees at 10 bases. The V and J ends lost 3 bases and 1 base, in that order; junction bases with no gene match: 5. Per germline, CDR1 MNHEY and CDR2 SMNVEV (reference sequence). The CDR3 totals 16 residues. CDR3 loop: CASSLVRDRGNTEAFF. For the CDR3, the DNA is TGTGCCAGCAGTTTGGTCCGGGACAGGGGGAACACTGAAGCTTTCTTT.

The sample holds many counts of this clonotype. V gene TRBV7-2 combines with J gene TRBJ2-7, with 9 bases identical to TRBD2. The CDR3 runs to 15 residues. Germline CDR1 reads SGHTA; CDR2 reads FQGNSA. Germline trimming cut 2 bases from V and 5 bases from J; bases unmatched to any gene: 7. The CDR3 region is CASSLMAGGGDEQYF. As DNA, the CDR3 is TGTGCCAGCAGCTTAATGGCGGGAGGGGGGGACGAGCAGTACTTC.

The gene calls are TRBV12-3 or TRBV12-4 and TRBJ2-5, with 9 bases that match TRBD2. The CDR3 has 13 amino acids. V lost 6 bases and J lost 3; bases outside the gene matches: 2. The DNA for the CDR3 is TGTGCCAGCAGCATAGCGGGGGAAGAGACCCAGTACTTC. It encodes CASSIAGEETQYF.

V gene TRBV7-3 combines with J gene TRBJ2-5, with D possibly being TRBD1 (6 bases). With 2 bases removed from V and 3 bases from J, the gap between germline ends came to 13 bases. The CDR3 totals 15 residues. Looked up from germline, CDR1 is SGHTA and CDR2 is FQGTGA. The CDR3 DNA sequence: TGTGCCAGCAGCTTAGTGTCAGGGGTAGAAGAGACCCAGTACTTC. Residues: CASSLVSGVEETQYF.

This clonotype was seen more than once but under ten times. This sequence joins TRBV12-3 or TRBV12-4 and TRBJ2-7; 8 positions match TRBD2. The junction had 15 bases not matched to a gene; V was cut back by 5 bases and J by 6 bases. This CDR3 contains 16 residues. The CDR3 DNA reads TGTGCCAGCAGTCCTCGTCCGGGACTAGGCTCTGGCGAGCAGTACTTC. Its protein is CASSPRPGLGSGEQYF.

This clonotype was counted only a few times. The chain couples TRBV7-9 to TRBJ2-3, with TRBD2 matching 12 bases. The germline V gene encodes CDR1 SEHNR and CDR2 FQNEAQ (reference sequence). The CDR3 totals 15 residues. Trimming cost V 1 base and J 5 bases; bases outside gene matches: 1. CDR3 in DNA: TGTGCCAGCAGCTTAGTGGGACTAGCGGGAGATACGCAGTATTTT. This codes for CASSLVGLAGDTQYF.

The sample holds many counts of this clonotype. The V gene is TRBV7-2, the J gene TRBJ2-1; 13 positions match TRBD2. This CDR3 region has 16 residues. Germline values: CDR1 SGHTA, CDR2 FQGNSA. The trim removed 6 bases at V and 7 bases at J, leaving 9 bases unmatched. CDR3 bases: TGTGCCAGCAGACGACTAGCGGGGGGTATATCAAATGAGCAGTTCTTC. This codes for CASRRLAGGISNEQFF.

The CDR3: CASSLGHTGELFF. CDR3 bases: TGTGCCAGCAGTTTAGGCCATACCGGGGAGCTGTTTTTT. J is TRBJ2-2 and V is TRBV12-3 or TRBV12-4, with D hard to call. The CDR3 is 13 residues long. V dropped 1 base and J dropped 5 bases, with 5 bases sitting between them.

This clonotype was detected a few times. The V call is TRBV4-2, the J call TRBJ1-2, with 8 bases matching TRBD1. Germline V gene lookup returns CDR1 LGHNA and CDR2 YNFKEQ. V shed 0 bases and J 1 base; nucleotides not matched to a gene: 4. The CDR3 extends over 16 amino acids. The CDR3 bases are TGTGCCAGCAGCCAAGAGACGACAGGGGTTAACTATGGCTACACCTTC. Its translation is CASSQETTGVNYGYTF.

At least ten counts were recorded for this clonotype. V is TRBV11-2 and J is TRBJ2-5, with D possibly TRBD1 on 6 matching bases. CDR1 SGHAT and CDR2 FQNNGV come from the germline V gene. The CDR3 runs 16 residues. V gave up 3 bases and J gave up 5 bases, with 19 bases separating them. The CDR3 is CASSFLGHLPWETQYF. The CDR3 DNA reads TGTGCCAGCAGCTTTCTGGGACATCTCCCTTGGGAGACCCAGTACTTC.

The gene calls are TRBV7-6 and TRBJ1-1; D is uncertain. CDR3 length: 17 amino acids. Trimming removed 2 bases at V and 3 bases at J, with 19 bases between. In germline, CDR1 is SGHVS, CDR2 FNYEAQ. The CDR3 here is CASSLRETGETDTEAFF. The DNA of the CDR3 is TGTGCCAGCAGCTTAAGGGAGACGGGCGAGACTGACACTGAAGCTTTCTTT.

This rearrangement joins TRBV7-4 to TRBJ2-1; 10 bases are shared with TRBD2. The CDR3 is 16 amino acids. CDR1 is SGHVT and CDR2 is SQSDAQ in the germline V gene. With V trimmed by 5 bases and J by 4 bases, 8 bases remained unmatched. The CDR3 DNA sequence: TGTGCCAGCAGCCGAGAGCGGGGGGGTTTTTACAATGAGCAGTTCTTC. Translating it yields CASSRERGGFYNEQFF.